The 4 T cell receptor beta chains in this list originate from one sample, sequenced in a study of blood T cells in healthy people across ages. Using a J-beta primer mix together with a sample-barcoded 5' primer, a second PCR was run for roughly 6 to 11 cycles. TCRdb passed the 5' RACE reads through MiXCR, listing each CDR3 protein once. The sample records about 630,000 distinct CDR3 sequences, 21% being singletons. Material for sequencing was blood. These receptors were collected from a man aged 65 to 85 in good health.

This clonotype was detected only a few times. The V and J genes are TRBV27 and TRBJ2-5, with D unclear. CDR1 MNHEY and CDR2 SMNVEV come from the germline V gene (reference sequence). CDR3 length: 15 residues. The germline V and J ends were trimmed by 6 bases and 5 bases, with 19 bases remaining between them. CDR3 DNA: TGTGCCAGCAGCCTGATCTGGGCCCCCCGGGAGACCCAGTACTTC. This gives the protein CASSLIWAPRETQYF.

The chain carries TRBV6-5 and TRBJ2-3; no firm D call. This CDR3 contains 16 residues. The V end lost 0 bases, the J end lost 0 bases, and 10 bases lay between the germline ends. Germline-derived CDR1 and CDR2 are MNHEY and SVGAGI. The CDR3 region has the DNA TGTGCCAGCAGTTACTCAGCGAACCCTAGCACAGATACGCAGTATTTT. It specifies CASSYSANPSTDTQYF.

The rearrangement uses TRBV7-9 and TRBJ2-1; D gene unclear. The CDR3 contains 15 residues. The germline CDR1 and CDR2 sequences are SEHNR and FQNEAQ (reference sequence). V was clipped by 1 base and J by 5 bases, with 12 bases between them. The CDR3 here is CASSLVSAVHNEQFF. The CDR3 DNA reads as TGTGCCAGCAGCTTAGTTTCGGCAGTCCACAATGAGCAGTTCTTC. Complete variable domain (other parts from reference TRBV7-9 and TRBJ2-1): DTGVSQNPRHKITKRGQNVTFRCDPISEHNRLYWYRQTLGQGPEFLTYFQNEAQLEKSRLLSDRFSAERPKGSFSTLEIQRTEQGDSAMYLCASSLVSAVHNEQFFGPGTRLTVL.

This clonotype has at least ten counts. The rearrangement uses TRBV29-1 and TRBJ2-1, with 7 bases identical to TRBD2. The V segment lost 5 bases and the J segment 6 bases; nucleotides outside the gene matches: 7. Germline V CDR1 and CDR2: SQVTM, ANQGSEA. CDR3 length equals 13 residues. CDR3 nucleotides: TGCAGCGTTCAGACTAGCCTGGGCAATGAGCAGTTCTTC. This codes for CSVQTSLGNEQFF.